This T cell receptor (beta chain) was sequenced in a study of regulatory T cells in long-lasting Graves disease. General study results and limits: TCR diversity in persistent Graves' patients was below that of newly diagnosed ones. The researchers studied only peripheral blood, not thyroid tissue. Persistent patients had a count of shared public clonotypes (around 2,700) that exceeded that of new patients (approximately 1,000).

The CDR3 runs to 17 residues. V was pared by 2 bases and J by 1 base, with 21 bases between. Germline values: CDR1 DFQATT, CDR2 SNEGSKA (reference sequence). Regarding time point: newly diagnosed GD, antithyroid drugs for less than 3 months. PBMC RNA served as the TCR library source. Each of the patients was recruited from an endocrinology department situated in Xi'an, China. This clonotype was picked up many times. Antigen specificity is unknown. CDR3 regions were amplified by Arm-PCR using iRepertoire HTBI primers to build TCR beta libraries. TCRdb ran MiXCR on the multiplex PCR reads and lists one entry per CDR3 protein. The repertoire holds roughly 420,000 distinct CDR3 sequences, with around 15% as singletons.

The clonotype originates from a female donor with Graves disease. Source: peripheral blood mononuclear cells (PBMCs), taken at new diagnosis, from a patient treated with antithyroid drugs. The rearrangement uses TRBV20-1 and TRBJ2-7, with D perhaps assigned TRBD1 or TRBD2 (5 bases each). The CDR3 protein is CSARRIAGRPKSYEQYF. Written as DNA, the CDR3 is TGCAGTGCTAGAAGGATTGCAGGGAGACCGAAATCCTACGAGCAGTACTTC.